The rows below give T cell receptor beta chains drawn from one sample of a study of shared clonotypes between healthy human individuals. Profiling relied on immunoSEQ multiplex PCR, and the TCRdb table lists in-frame clones only, not all of them. There are approximately 2,000,000 clones in the sample; around 93% occur only once, and roughly 1.7% lies in the top ten. Sequenced material: naive CD8+ T cells from PBMCs. The receptor set was obtained from a man younger than 30 in good health. Some clones in this sample may be carry-over from other donors' samples. CDR3s include the opening cysteine and the closing phenylalanine or tryptophan. The order of the fields is clone size, J gene, V gene, D gene, CDR3 length, CDR3 DNA, CDR3 protein. D genes are given only for firm matches. Where a row states a size, it is once, few, many or the class of an expanded clone; other rows omit it.

once TRBJ2-1 TRBV9 - 13 TGTGCCAGCAGCGTCCTAGCTGGCAATGAGCAGTTCTTC CASSVLAGNEQFF
- TRBJ1-4 TRBV7-6 TRBD1 14 TGTGCCAGCAGCTTACAGGGGGGGCCTGAAAAACTGTTTTTT CASSLQGGPEKLFF
- TRBJ1-6 TRBV28 - 12 TGTGCCAGCAGCACCCGGGATTCACCCCTCCACTTT CASSTRDSPLHF
- TRBJ2-1 TRBV6-5 - 14 TGTGCCAGCAGGCAAGGACTGGCGGACAATGAGCAGTTCTTC CASRQGLADNEQFF
- TRBJ2-7 TRBV5-6 TRBD2 14 TGTGCCAGCAGCTTGGCCGCGGGAGTCCACGAGCAGTACTTC CASSLAAGVHEQYF
- TRBJ2-7 TRBV14 - 16 TGTGCCAGCAGCCAAGGGAGGTCTGGGGGCTACTACGAGCAGTACTTC CASSQGRSGGYYEQYF
- TRBJ2-1 TRBV11-2 - 12 TGTGCCAGCTCGGGACTGGAGAATGAGCAGTTCTTC CASSGLENEQFF
few TRBJ1-1 TRBV19 TRBD1 13 TGTGCCAGTAACTACAGGGGAGACACTGAAGCTTTCTTT CASNYRGDTEAFF
once TRBJ2-3 TRBV5-1 TRBD2 18 TGCGCCAGCAGCCTAGGACTAGCGGGCAAGTCTAGCACAGATACGCAGTATTTT CASSLGLAGKSSTDTQYF
- TRBJ1-4 TRBV7-6 - 17 TGTGCCAGCAGCTTATCAAGTGGAAACCCTGCTAATGAAAAACTGTTTTTT CASSLSSGNPANEKLFF
- TRBJ1-6 TRBV30 - 12 TGTGCCTGGAGTGTAGTCAACTCACCCCTCCACTTT CAWSVVNSPLHF
- TRBJ2-2 TRBV9 TRBD2 15 TGTGCCAGCAATTCGGGAGGTGAGAACACCGGGGAGCTGTTTTTT CASNSGGENTGELFF
- TRBJ2-7 TRBV28 TRBD1 13 TGTGCCAGTCGAAACAGGGGTTCCTACGAGCAGTACTTC CASRNRGSYEQYF
- TRBJ1-1 TRBV7-9 - 15 TGTGCCAGCAGCAATTCAGGGGAGGGTCACACTGAAGCTTTCTTT CASSNSGEGHTEAFF
- TRBJ2-1 TRBV19 TRBD2 16 TGTGCCAGTAGTGCGGGACTAGCTGGACTGCGCAATGAGCAGTTCTTC CASSAGLAGLRNEQFF
- TRBJ2-1 TRBV7-9 - 11 TGTGCCAGCAGCTTGGGGCTAGTCGTGTTCTTC CASSLGLVVFF
- TRBJ1-2 TRBV10-3 - 13 TGTGCCACTGAAACAGCTGGACTCTATGGCTACACCTTC CATETAGLYGYTF
- TRBJ1-2 TRBV9 - 14 TGTGCCAGCAGCGGAAGGGACGGTCATTATGGCTACACCTTC CASSGRDGHYGYTF
- TRBJ2-1 TRBV29-1 TRBD2 13 TGCAGCGTGCATAGCGGGTGGTACAATGAGCAGTTCTTC CSVHSGWYNEQFF
- TRBJ2-3 TRBV9 TRBD2 20 TGTGCCAGCAGCAAGGCGTGGGTTGATAGCGGGAGACGGGGAACAGATACGCAGTATTTT CASSKAWVDSGRRGTDTQYF
- TRBJ2-7 TRBV19 - 13 TGTGCCAGTAGTATGACTGGGATCCACGAGCAGTACTTC CASSMTGIHEQYF
- TRBJ2-4 TRBV18 - 16 TGTGCCAGCTCAACAAGTCCCGGGACACCAAGAAACATTCAGTACTTC CASSTSPGTPRNIQYF
- TRBJ2-4 TRBV7-3 TRBD1 17 TGTGCCAGCAGCTTAACGGGACAGGGATCCGCCAAAAACATTCAGTACTTC CASSLTGQGSAKNIQYF
- TRBJ2-1 TRBV4-1 TRBD2 17 TGCGCCAGCAGCCAAGATTCCCCGTTGTTAGCGGGCGTAGCCCAGTTCTTC CASSQDSPLLAGVAQFF
- TRBJ2-7 TRBV6-1 - 15 TGTGCCAGCAGGGACTACAGGGGCCGGAAGAACGAGCAGTACTTC CASRDYRGRKNEQYF
- TRBJ1-3 TRBV10-2 - 17 TGCGCCAGCCATGGAGGCACCCCGGACAGCTCTGGAAACACCATATATTTT CASHGGTPDSSGNTIYF
- TRBJ2-4 TRBV18 TRBD1 16 TGTGCCAGCTCACCAGGGACAGGGGAGGACAAAAACATTCAGTACTTC CASSPGTGEDKNIQYF
- TRBJ2-7 TRBV27 TRBD1 15 TGTGCCAGCAGTACCCGGACAGGGATCGGCTACGAGCAGTACTTC CASSTRTGIGYEQYF
- TRBJ1-5 TRBV27 - 14 TGTGCCAGCAGCTACCAGGGAGGCAATCAGCCCCAGCATTTT CASSYQGGNQPQHF
- TRBJ2-7 TRBV11-1 TRBD2 16 TGTGCCAGCAGCCCCCCCGAGATAGCGGGATTATACGAGCAGTACTTC CASSPPEIAGLYEQYF
once TRBJ2-1 TRBV25-1 TRBD1 16 TGTGCCAGCAGTGCGGAAGGGACAGGGAAAAACAATGAGCAGTTCTTC CASSAEGTGKNNEQFF
- TRBJ2-3 TRBV13 TRBD2 16 TGTGCCAGCAGCTTAGGGGGACTAACTAGCACAGATACGCAGTATTTT CASSLGGLTSTDTQYF
- TRBJ1-5 TRBV27 - 14 TGTGCCAGCAGAGGGGACATCCCGCATCAGCCCCAGCATTTT CASRGDIPHQPQHF
- TRBJ2-1 TRBV7-9 - 14 TGTGCCAGCAGAACGGGACCACGATGGGATGAGCAGTTCTTC CASRTGPRWDEQFF
- TRBJ1-2 TRBV13 TRBD1 18 TGTGCCAGCAGCTCGTCCGACAGGGGAGGTCGTAACAGCTATGGCTACACCTTC CASSSSDRGGRNSYGYTF
- TRBJ1-5 TRBV27 - 14 TGTGCCAGCAGTTTATTTCTGGGCAATCAGCCCCAGCATTTT CASSLFLGNQPQHF
- TRBJ1-1 TRBV5-6 - 17 TGTGCCAGCAGCTTGATCATGGGGGAAGGATTGAACACTGAAGCTTTCTTT CASSLIMGEGLNTEAFF
- TRBJ1-2 TRBV7-8 TRBD1 15 TGTGCCAGCAGCTTAGATGTCAGGGGGCTGGATGGCTACACCTTC CASSLDVRGLDGYTF
- TRBJ2-5 TRBV27 - 14 TGTGCCAGCAGTTCGTACCGGGCCCAAGAGACCCAGTACTTC CASSSYRAQETQYF
- TRBJ1-1 TRBV25-1 TRBD1 15 TGTGCCAGCAGTGATAAAAGGGTTGAAGGGGGCCGGGCTTTCTTT CASSDKRVEGGRAFF
- TRBJ1-5 TRBV27 - 15 TGTGCCAGCAGTCCAAGGGGTTATAGCAATCAGCCCCAGCATTTT CASSPRGYSNQPQHF